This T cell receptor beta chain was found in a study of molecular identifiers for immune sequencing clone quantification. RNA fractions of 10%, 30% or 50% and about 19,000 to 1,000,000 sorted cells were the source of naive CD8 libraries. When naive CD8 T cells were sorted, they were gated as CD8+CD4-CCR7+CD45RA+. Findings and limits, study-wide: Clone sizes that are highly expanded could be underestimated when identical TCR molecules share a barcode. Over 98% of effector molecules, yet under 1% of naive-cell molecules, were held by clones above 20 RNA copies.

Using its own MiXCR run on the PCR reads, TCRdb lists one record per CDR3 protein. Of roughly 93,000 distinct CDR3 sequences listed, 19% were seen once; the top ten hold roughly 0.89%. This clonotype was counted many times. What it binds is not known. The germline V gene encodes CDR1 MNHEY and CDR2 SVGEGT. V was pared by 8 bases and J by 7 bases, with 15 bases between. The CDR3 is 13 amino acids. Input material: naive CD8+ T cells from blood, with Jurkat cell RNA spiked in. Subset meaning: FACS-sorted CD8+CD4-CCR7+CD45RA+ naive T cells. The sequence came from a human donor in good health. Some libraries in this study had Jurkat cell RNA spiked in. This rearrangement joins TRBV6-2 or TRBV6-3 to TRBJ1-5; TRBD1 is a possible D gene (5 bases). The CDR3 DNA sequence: TGTGCCAGCGGAGGCAGGGTGGGACAGCCCCAGCATTTT. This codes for CASGGRVGQPQHF.